This TCR beta chain comes out of a study of shared clonotypes between healthy human individuals. General study findings and limits: Unshared clonotypes carried lower generation probabilities than those common to all four donors.

An assay was performed, and its level was deep. Repertoires were generated with immunoSEQ multiplex PCR, while TCRdb's copy carries only in-frame clones and drops some. The data show some 1 million clones, with about 80% seen just once and 1.4% held by the top ten. CDR3 length: 18 residues. Germline lookup yields CDR1 GTSNPN and CDR2 SVGIG (reference sequence). Losses at the gene ends were 5 bases for V and 0 bases for J; bases not matched to a gene: 10. A word on this clone: Its antigen is currently unknown.

The receptor comes from a man aged 18-30 years in good health. The specimen was memory CD4+ T cells sorted from blood. The sample's subset: CD45RA-negative fraction. This chain links TRBV30 with TRBJ2-6, with 10 bases fitting TRBD1. The CDR3 reads CAWGLSGQGISGANVLTF. DNA for the CDR3: TGTGCCTGGGGACTCTCGGGACAGGGGATCTCTGGGGCCAACGTCCTGACTTTC.